The 20 T cell receptor beta chains given below trace back to one sample, sequenced in a study of blood T cell repertoires in COVID-19. Measured with immunoSEQ multiplex PCR; TCRdb has only the in-frame clones, and not every one. The repertoire holds roughly 340,000 clones, with about 90% as singletons. Sequencing was done on a sample of peripheral blood. The receptors were sampled from a woman between 50 and 59 years old with COVID-19, enrolled during active disease.

The rearrangement links TRBV7-6 to TRBJ2-6; D may be TRBD2 (6 bases). V lost 0 bases and J 4 bases, leaving 13 bases between the germline ends. The germline gives CDR1 SGHVS, CDR2 FNYEAQ. This CDR3 has 17 residues. The DNA of the CDR3 is TGTGCCAGCAGCTTAGCAGGAGGGGCGGGAGGGGCCAACGTCCTGACTTTC. Residues: CASSLAGGAGGANVLTF.

This clone was recorded only once. This sequence joins TRBV27 and TRBJ2-5; the match to TRBD1 covers 9 bases. J was trimmed by 3 bases and V by 1 base; bases with no gene match: 3. Germline V gene lookup returns CDR1 MNHEY and CDR2 SMNVEV (reference sequence). The CDR3 covers 15 residues. Written as DNA, the CDR3 is TGTGCCAGCAGTTTATTAGGGACAGGGAAAGAGACCCAGTACTTC. This sequence encodes CASSLLGTGKETQYF.

The rearrangement uses TRBV5-5 and TRBJ2-1; 11 bases match TRBD2. The CDR3 is made up of 14 amino acids. Losses at the gene ends were 2 bases for V and 9 bases for J; bases not matched to a gene: 4. Germline lookup yields CDR1 SGHKS and CDR2 YYEKEE (reference sequence). This CDR3 reads CASSLRGTSGEQFF. CDR3 bases: TGTGCCAGCAGCTTACGAGGGACTAGCGGTGAGCAGTTCTTC.

The chain combines TRBV6-5 with TRBJ2-7, with D possibly being TRBD1 (6 bases). Per germline, CDR1 MNHEY and CDR2 SVGAGI. CDR3 length: 16 residues. V was cut by 4 bases and J by 3 bases, with 19 bases left in between. CDR3 sequence: CASSSLSKGQSYEQYF. The CDR3 nucleotides read TGTGCCAGCAGTTCCCTTAGTAAGGGACAAAGCTACGAGCAGTACTTC.

The CDR3 DNA sequence: TGCGCCAGCAGTGAGCAGGGGGCCTGCAATCAGCCCCAGCATTTT. It translates to CASSEQGACNQPQHF. The chain couples TRBV10-1 to TRBJ1-5, with 8 bases lining up with TRBD1. The CDR3 runs 15 residues. Losses at the gene ends were 2 bases for V and 2 bases for J; bases not matched to a gene: 2. Germline CDR1 reads WNHNN; CDR2 reads SYGVQD (reference sequence).

This clone appeared once. This chain links TRBV2 with TRBJ2-1; 8 bases agree with TRBD2. Germline V CDR1 and CDR2: SNHLY, FYNNEI. V lost 5 bases to trimming and J lost 4 bases; unmatched junction nucleotides: 4. This CDR3 is 14 amino acids long. The DNA of the CDR3 is TGTGCCAGCAGTCTAGCGGGCCCGTACAATGAGCAGTTCTTC. Its translation: CASSLAGPYNEQFF.

V and J are TRBV6-2 or TRBV6-3 and TRBJ1-1; possible D gene TRBD1, 6 bases. The V end lost 4 bases, the J end lost 10 bases, and 16 bases lay between the germline ends. The CDR3 totals 13 residues. Germline V gene sequence: CDR1 MNHEY, CDR2 SVGEGT. CDR3 sequence (DNA): TGTGCCAGCAGTTCCGACCCAGGGGTTAGAGCTTTCTTT. Translating gives CASSSDPGVRAFF.

The genes are TRBV5-1 and TRBJ2-3; 7 bases match TRBD1. The CDR3 loop spans 13 amino acids. CDR1 and CDR2 (germline): SGHRS, YFSETQ. V trimming: 8 bases; J trimming: 2 bases; junction bases outside the gene matches: 5. The CDR3 is CASRQGSTDTQYF. CDR3 bases: TGCGCCAGTCGACAGGGATCCACAGATACGCAGTATTTT.

The gene calls are TRBV4-1 and TRBJ2-6; maybe TRBD2 (6 bases). The germline gives CDR1 MGHRA, CDR2 YSYEKL. This CDR3 has 17 residues. Trimming took off 4 bases at V and 0 bases at J, with 13 bases between the two ends. CDR3 region: CASSRNSGTSGANVLTF. The CDR3, as DNA: TGCGCCAGCAGCCGCAATAGCGGTACCTCTGGGGCCAACGTCCTGACTTTC.

For the CDR3, the DNA is TGTGCCAGCAGCGTAGAGGGGGAATTAGTAGACTACGAGCAGTACTTC. This sequence encodes CASSVEGELVDYEQYF. The chain joins TRBV9 to TRBJ2-7, with D perhaps TRBD1 (6 bases). The CDR3 covers 16 residues. The V end lost 0 bases, the J end lost 3 bases, and 16 bases lay between the germline ends. Germline V gene sequence: CDR1 SGDLS, CDR2 YYNGEE.

The chain is built from TRBV12-5 and TRBJ2-7, with 8 positions matching TRBD2. Losses at the gene ends were 7 bases for V and 6 bases for J; bases not matched to a gene: 11. CDR1 and CDR2 from the germline V gene are LGHNT and FRNRAP. The CDR3 contains 14 residues. CDR3 coding DNA: TGTGCTAGTGCCACCTACCAGCGGGAGCTCGAGCAGTACTTC. Residues: CASATYQRELEQYF.

This rearrangement joins TRBV3-1 (or the pseudogene TRBV3-2) to TRBJ2-7; D perhaps matches TRBD1 (6 bases). Germline CDR1 reads LGHDT; CDR2 reads YNNKEL (reference sequence). The V end lost 4 bases, the J end lost 2 bases, and 12 bases lay between the germline ends. This CDR3 contains 14 residues. DNA for the CDR3: TGTGCCAGCAGCCTCGTAGGACAGACCTACGAGCAGTACTTC. Protein product: CASSLVGQTYEQYF.

The rearrangement uses TRBV10-2 and TRBJ2-1; 10 nucleotides match TRBD2. The CDR3 has 16 residues. CDR1 WSHSY and CDR2 SAAADI come from the germline V gene. V shed 4 bases, J shed 4 bases, and the junction held 7 bases outside the gene matches. CDR3 protein: CASSGGGLATYNEQFF. The CDR3 bases are TGCGCCAGCAGTGGGGGGGGACTAGCGACTTACAATGAGCAGTTCTTC.

This clone was found once. V and J are TRBV5-4 and TRBJ2-2, with D possibly being TRBD2 (6 bases). The ends were cut back, 5 bases at V and 2 bases at J, with 10 bases in the middle. The CDR3 runs to 14 residues. Germline assignment: CDR1 SGHNT and CDR2 YYREEE (reference sequence). Written as DNA, the CDR3 is TGTGCCAGCAGAGCGGGTGACAACACCGGGGAGCTGTTTTTT. Residues: CASRAGDNTGELFF.

The sample holds a few counts of this clone. The chain carries TRBV6-6 and TRBJ2-7; perhaps TRBD1 as D (5 bases). The germline V gene encodes CDR1 MNHNY and CDR2 SVGAGI (reference sequence). There are 15 residues in the CDR3. Trimming took off 0 bases at V and 2 bases at J, with 11 bases between the two ends. As DNA, the CDR3 is TGTGCCAGCAGTTACTCCCGACAGAGAACCTACGAGCAGTACTTC. The encoded protein is CASSYSRQRTYEQYF.

This chain uses TRBV7-2 with TRBJ2-3; maybe TRBD1 (6 bases). V was clipped by 5 bases and J by 0 bases, with 12 bases between them. This CDR3 region has 15 residues. In germline, CDR1 is SGHTA, CDR2 FQGNSA. The CDR3 sequence is CASSVTGKSTDTQYF. The CDR3 bases are TGTGCCAGCAGCGTCACAGGGAAAAGCACAGATACGCAGTATTTT.

CDR3 nucleotide sequence: TGTGCCAGCAGCCAAGAGGGAGGAAGGCAGCCCCAGCATTTT. Translating gives CASSQEGGRQPQHF. The chain uses TRBV4-2 and TRBJ1-5; D gene uncertain. CDR3 length: 14 amino acids. The germline CDR1 and CDR2 sequences are LGHNA and YNFKEQ. The V gene lost 0 bases and the J gene lost 7 bases, with 10 bases spanning the gap.

This chain uses TRBV7-3 with TRBJ2-1, with TRBD2 matching over 7 bases. The CDR3 runs to 14 residues. Germline CDR1 SGHTA, CDR2 FQGTGA. J lost 11 bases, V lost 3 bases, and 10 bases had no gene match. This CDR3 reads CASSFQSGGRKQFF. The CDR3 DNA is TGTGCCAGCAGCTTCCAATCCGGGGGGAGGAAGCAGTTCTTC.

J is TRBJ1-5 and V is TRBV18; possible D gene TRBD1, 6 bases. The CDR3 has 18 residues. Germline values: CDR1 KGHSH, CDR2 LQKENI. The germline V and J ends were trimmed by 6 bases and 0 bases, with 21 bases remaining between them. The CDR3 sequence: CASSPQGGGAYSNQPQHF. As DNA, the CDR3 is TGTGCCAGCTCCCCGCAAGGGGGGGGCGCTTATAGCAATCAGCCCCAGCATTTT.

This clone was detected a few times. The V call is TRBV19, the J call TRBJ2-4; 8 bases fit TRBD2. Germline lookup yields CDR1 LNHDA and CDR2 SQIVND (reference sequence). The CDR3 contains 14 residues. V lost 3 bases to trimming and J lost 6 bases; unmatched junction nucleotides: 4. Here the CDR3 DNA reads TGTGCCAGTAGTATTTCCCGGGAGGGAAACATTCAGTACTTC. It codes for CASSISREGNIQYF. Drawing the rest from reference TRBV19 and TRBJ2-4, the complete variable domain is DGGITQSPKYLFRKEGQNVTLSCEQNLNHDAMYWYRQDPGQGLRLIYYSQIVNDFQKGDIAEGYSVSREKKESFPLTVTSAQKNPTAFYLCASSISREGNIQYFGAGTRLSVL.